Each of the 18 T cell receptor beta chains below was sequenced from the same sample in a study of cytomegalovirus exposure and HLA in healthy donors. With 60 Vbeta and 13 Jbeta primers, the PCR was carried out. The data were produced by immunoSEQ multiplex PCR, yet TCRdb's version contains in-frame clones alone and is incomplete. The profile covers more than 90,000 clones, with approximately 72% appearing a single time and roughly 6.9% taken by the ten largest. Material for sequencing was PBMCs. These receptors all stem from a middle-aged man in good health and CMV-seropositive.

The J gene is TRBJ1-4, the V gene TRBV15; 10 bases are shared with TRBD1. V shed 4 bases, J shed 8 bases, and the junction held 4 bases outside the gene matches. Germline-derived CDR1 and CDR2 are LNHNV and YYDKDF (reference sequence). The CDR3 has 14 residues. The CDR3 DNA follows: TGTGCCACCAGCAAAGACAGGGGGCACGAAAAACTGTTTTTT. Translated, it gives CATSKDRGHEKLFF.

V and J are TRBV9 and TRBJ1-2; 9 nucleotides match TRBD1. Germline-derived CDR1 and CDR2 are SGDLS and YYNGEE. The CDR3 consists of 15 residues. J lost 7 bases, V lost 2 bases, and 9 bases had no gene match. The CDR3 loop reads CASSVTQGAVVGYTF. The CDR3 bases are TGTGCCAGCAGCGTTACACAGGGGGCGGTAGTTGGCTACACCTTC.

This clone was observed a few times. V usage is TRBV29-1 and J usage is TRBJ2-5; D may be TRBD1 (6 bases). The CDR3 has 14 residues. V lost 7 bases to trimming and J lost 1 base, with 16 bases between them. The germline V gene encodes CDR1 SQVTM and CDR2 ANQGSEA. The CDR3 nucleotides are TGCAGCGCCCAAATTGCAGGGGTCCAAGAGACCCAGTACTTC. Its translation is CSAQIAGVQETQYF. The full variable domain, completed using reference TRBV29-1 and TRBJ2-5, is SAVISQKPSRDICQRGTSLTIQCQVDSQVTMMFWYRQQPGQSLTLIATANQGSEATYESGFVIDKFPISRPNLTFSTLTVSNMSPEDSSIYLCSAQIAGVQETQYFGPGTRLLVL.

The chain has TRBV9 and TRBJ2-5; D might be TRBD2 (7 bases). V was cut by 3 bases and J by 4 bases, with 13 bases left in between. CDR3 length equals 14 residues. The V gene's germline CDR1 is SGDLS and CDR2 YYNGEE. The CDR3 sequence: CASSEGGGLETQYF. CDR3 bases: TGTGCCAGCAGCGAGGGGGGGGGCCTAGAGACCCAGTACTTC.

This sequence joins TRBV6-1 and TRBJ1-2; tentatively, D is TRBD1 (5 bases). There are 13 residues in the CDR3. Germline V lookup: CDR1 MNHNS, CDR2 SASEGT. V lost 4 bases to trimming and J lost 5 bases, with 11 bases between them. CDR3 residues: CASSGQPHYGYTF. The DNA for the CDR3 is TGTGCCAGCAGTGGACAGCCTCATTATGGCTACACCTTC.

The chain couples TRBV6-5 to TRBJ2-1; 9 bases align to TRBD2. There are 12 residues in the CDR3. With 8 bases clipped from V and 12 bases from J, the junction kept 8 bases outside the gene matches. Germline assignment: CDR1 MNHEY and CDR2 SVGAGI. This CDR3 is CASGLSGSRQFF. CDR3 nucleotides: TGTGCCAGCGGCCTTAGCGGGAGCCGGCAGTTCTTC.

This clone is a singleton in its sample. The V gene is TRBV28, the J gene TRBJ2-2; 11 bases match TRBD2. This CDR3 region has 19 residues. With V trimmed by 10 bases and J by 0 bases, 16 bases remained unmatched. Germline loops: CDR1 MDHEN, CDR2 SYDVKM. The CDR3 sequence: CATQPSANSGRANTGELFF. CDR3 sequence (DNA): TGTGCCACCCAGCCATCTGCGAATAGCGGGAGGGCGAACACCGGGGAGCTGTTTTTT.

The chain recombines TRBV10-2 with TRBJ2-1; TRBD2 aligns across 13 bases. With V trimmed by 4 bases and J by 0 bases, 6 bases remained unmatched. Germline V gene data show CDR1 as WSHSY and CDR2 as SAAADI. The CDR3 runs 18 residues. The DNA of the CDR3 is TGCGCCAGCAGTGGGACTAGCGGGAGACTAGGCTCCTACAATGAGCAGTTCTTC. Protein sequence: CASSGTSGRLGSYNEQFF.

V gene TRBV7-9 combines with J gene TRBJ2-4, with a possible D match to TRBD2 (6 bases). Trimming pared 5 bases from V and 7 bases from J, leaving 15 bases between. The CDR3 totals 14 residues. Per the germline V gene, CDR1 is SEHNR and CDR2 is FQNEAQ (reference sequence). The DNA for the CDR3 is TGTGCCAGCAGCCCCTGGGGGGATACGAACATTCAGTACTTC. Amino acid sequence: CASSPWGDTNIQYF.

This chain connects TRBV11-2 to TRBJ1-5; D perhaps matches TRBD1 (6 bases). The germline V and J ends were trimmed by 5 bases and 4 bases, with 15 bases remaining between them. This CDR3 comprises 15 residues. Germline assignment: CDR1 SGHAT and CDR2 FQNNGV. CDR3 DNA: TGTGCCAGCAGCCTGGGGGGGCAAAATAATCAGCCCCAGCATTTT. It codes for CASSLGGQNNQPQHF. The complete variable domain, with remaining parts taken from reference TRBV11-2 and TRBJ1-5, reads EAGVAQSPRYKIIEKRQSVAFWCNPISGHATLYWYQQILGQGPKLLIQFQNNGVVDDSQLPKDRFSAERLKGVDSTLKIQPAKLEDSAVYLCASSLGGQNNQPQHFGDGTRLSIL.

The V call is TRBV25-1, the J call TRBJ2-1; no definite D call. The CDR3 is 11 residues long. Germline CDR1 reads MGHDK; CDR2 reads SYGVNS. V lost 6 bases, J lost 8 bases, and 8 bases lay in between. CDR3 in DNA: TGTGCCAGCAGACGGTACTATGAGCAGTTCTTC. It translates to CASRRYYEQFF.

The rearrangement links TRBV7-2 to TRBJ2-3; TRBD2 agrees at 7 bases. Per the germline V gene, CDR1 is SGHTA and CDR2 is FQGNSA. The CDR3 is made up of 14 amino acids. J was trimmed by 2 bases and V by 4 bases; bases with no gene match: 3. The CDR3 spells CASSSGLVTDTQYF. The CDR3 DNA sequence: TGTGCCAGCAGCTCAGGACTAGTCACAGATACGCAGTATTTT.

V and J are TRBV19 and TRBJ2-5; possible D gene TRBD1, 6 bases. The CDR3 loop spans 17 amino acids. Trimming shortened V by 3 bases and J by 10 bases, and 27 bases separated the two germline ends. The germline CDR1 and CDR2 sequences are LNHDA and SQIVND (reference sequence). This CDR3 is CASSIGLHPAGAALQYF. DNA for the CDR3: TGTGCCAGTAGTATTGGGTTACATCCTGCAGGGGCCGCCCTCCAGTACTTC.

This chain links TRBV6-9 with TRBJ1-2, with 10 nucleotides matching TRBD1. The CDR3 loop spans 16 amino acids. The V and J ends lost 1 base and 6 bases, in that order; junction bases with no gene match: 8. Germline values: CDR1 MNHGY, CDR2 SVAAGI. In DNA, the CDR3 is TGTGCCAGCAGTTATTTTTCCGACAGGGGGCGGCATGGCTACACCTTC. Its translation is CASSYFSDRGRHGYTF.

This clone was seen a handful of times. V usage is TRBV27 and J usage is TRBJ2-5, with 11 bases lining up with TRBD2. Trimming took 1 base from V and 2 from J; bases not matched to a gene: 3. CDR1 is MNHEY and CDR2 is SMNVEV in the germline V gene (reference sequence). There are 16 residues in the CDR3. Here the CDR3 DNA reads TGTGCCAGCAGTTTATTGGGACTAGCGGCTCAAGAGACCCAGTACTTC. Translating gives CASSLLGLAAQETQYF.

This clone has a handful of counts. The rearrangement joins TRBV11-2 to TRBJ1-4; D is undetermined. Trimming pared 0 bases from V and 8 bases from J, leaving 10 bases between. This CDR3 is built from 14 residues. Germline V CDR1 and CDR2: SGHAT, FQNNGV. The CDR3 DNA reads TGTGCCAGCAGCTTAGATCCCGGTACCGAAAAACTGTTTTTT. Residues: CASSLDPGTEKLFF.

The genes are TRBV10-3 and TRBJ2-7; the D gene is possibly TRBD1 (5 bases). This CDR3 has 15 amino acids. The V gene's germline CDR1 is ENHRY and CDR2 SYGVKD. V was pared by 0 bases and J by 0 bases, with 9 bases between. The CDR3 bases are TGTGCCATCAGTGAGTCGAGCAGGGACTCCTACGAGCAGTACTTC. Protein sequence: CAISESSRDSYEQYF.

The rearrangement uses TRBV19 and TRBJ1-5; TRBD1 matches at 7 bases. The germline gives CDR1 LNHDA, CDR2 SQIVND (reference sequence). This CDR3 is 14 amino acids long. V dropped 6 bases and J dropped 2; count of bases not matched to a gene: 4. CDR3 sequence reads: CASRGQTRNQPQHF. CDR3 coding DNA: TGTGCCAGTAGGGGACAGACCCGCAATCAGCCCCAGCATTTT. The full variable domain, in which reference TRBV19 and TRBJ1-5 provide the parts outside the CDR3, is DGGITQSPKYLFRKEGQNVTLSCEQNLNHDAMYWYRQDPGQGLRLIYYSQIVNDFQKGDIAEGYSVSREKKESFPLTVTSAQKNPTAFYLCASRGQTRNQPQHFGDGTRLSIL.